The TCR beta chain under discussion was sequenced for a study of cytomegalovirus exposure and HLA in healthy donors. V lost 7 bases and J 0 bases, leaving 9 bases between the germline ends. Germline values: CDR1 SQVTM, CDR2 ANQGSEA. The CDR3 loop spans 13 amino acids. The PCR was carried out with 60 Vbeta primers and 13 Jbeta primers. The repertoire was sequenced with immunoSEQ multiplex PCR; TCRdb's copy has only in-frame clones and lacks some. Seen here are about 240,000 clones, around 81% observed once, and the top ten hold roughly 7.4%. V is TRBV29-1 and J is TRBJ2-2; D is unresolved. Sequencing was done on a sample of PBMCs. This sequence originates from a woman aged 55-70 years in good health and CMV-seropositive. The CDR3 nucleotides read TGCAGCGCCGGTATAGCGAACACCGGGGAGCTGTTTTTT. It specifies CSAGIANTGELFF.